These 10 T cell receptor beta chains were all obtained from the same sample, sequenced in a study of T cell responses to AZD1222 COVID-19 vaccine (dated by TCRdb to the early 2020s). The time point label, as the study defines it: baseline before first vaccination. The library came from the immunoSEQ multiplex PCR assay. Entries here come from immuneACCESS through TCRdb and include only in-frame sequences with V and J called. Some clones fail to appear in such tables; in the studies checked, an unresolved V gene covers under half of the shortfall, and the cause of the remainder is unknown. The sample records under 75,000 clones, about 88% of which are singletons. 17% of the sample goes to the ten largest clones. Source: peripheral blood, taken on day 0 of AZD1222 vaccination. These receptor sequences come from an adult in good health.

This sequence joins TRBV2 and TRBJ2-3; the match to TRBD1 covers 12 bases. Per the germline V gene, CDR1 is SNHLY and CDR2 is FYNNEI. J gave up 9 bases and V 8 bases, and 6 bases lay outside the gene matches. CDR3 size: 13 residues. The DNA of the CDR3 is TGTGCCAGCTGGGGACAGGGGGCCCTCACGCAGTATTTT. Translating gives CASWGQGALTQYF.

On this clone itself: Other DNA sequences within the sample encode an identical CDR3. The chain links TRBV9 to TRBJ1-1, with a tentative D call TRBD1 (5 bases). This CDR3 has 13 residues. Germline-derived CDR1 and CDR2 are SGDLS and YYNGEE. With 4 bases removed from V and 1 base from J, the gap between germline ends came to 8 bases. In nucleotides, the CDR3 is TGTGCCAGCAGCTTTACAGGGAACACTGAAGCTTTCTTT. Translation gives CASSFTGNTEAFF. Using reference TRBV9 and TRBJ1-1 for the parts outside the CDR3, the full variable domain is DSGVTQTPKHLITATGQRVTLRCSPRSGDLSVYWYQQSLDQGLQFLIQYYNGEERAKGNILERFSAQQFPDLHSELNLSSLELGDSALYFCASSFTGNTEAFFGQGTRLTVV.

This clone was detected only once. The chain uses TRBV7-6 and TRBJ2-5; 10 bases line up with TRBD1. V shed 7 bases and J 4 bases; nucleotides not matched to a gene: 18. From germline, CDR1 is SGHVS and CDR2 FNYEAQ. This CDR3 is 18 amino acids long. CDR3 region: CASTLNAGTGEGTETQYF. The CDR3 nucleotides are TGTGCCAGCACCCTAAACGCCGGGACAGGGGAGGGGACAGAGACCCAGTACTTC.

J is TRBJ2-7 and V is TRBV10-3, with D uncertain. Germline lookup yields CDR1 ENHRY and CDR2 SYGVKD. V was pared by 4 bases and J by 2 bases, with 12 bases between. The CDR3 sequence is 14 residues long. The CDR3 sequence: CAISAGLSPYEQYF. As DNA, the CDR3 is TGTGCCATCAGTGCGGGCCTAAGCCCCTACGAGCAGTACTTC.

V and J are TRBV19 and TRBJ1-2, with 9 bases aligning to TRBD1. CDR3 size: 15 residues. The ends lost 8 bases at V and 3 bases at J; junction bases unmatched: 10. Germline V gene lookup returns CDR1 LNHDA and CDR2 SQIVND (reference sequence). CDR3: CASVARDREDYGYTF. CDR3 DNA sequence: TGTGCCAGTGTCGCCCGGGACAGGGAGGACTATGGCTACACCTTC.

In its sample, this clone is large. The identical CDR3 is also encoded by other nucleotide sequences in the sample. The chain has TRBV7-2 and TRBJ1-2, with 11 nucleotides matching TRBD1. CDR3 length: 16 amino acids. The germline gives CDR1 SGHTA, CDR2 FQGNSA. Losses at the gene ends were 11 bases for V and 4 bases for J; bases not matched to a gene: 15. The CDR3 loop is CAGGQGTGGSVYGYTF. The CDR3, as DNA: TGTGCCGGAGGTCAGGGGACAGGGGGGTCGGTCTATGGCTACACCTTC.

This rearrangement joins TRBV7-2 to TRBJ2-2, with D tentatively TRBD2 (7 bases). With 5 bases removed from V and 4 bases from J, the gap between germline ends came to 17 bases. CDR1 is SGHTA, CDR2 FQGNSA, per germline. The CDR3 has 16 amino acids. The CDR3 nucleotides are TGTGCCAGCAGCCCCCCGGGGGGCGCGCGCACCGGGGAGCTGTTTTTT. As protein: CASSPPGGARTGELFF.

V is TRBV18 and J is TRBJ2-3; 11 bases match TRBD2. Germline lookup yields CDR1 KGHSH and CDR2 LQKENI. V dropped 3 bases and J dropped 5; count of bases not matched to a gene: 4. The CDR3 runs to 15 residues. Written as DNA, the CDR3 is TGTGCCAGCTCACCTAGCGGGGGGGCCGGAGATACGCAGTATTTT. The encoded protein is CASSPSGGAGDTQYF.

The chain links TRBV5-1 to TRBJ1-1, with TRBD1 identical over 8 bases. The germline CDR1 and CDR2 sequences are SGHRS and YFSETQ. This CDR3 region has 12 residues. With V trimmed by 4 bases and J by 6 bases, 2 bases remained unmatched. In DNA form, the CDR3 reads TGCGCCAGCAGCCTGACAGGGGCTGAAGCTTTCTTT. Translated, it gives CASSLTGAEAFF. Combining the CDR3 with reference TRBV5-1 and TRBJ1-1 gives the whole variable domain KAGVTQTPRYLIKTRGQQVTLSCSPISGHRSVSWYQQTPGQGLQFLFEYFSETQRNKGNFPGRFSGRQFSNSRSEMNVSTLELGDSALYLCASSLTGAEAFFGQGTRLTVV.

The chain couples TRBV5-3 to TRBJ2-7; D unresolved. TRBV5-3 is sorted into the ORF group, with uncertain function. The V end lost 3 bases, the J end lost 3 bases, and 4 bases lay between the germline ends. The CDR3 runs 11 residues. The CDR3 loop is CARSSLYEQYF. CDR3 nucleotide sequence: TGTGCCAGAAGCTCTCTCTACGAGCAGTACTTC.